This T cell receptor (beta chain) was recovered during a study of human T cells and chemical hapten exposure (dated by TCRdb to the early 2020s). The study in broad terms: For sensitization, 2% DPC in acetone was applied to an approximately 2 cm by approximately 2 cm area of upper inner arm skin. This study followed changes in the peripheral blood TCR repertoire in vivo during primary and secondary sensitization of alopecia patients to the hapten diphenylcyclopropenone (DPC). Libraries were pooled for sequencing, and variation in per-sample TCR yields was attributed mainly to small differences in library volumes within the pool. Blood samples were taken from patients before sensitization (week 0) and at 2, 6 and about 24 weeks after DPC sensitization. Around 29 alopecia patients provided blood for TCR sequencing at one to four time points (pre-sensitization, 2, 6 and 24 weeks). Patch testing on the upper back used Finn chambers containing 0.01% DPC, with scoring done after 6 days according to International Contact Dermatitis Research Group standards. Patients additionally received weekly therapeutic DPC doses to the scalp throughout the approximately 22-week study period. The mostly female patient cohort included alopecia areata with under or over 50% scalp involvement, alopecia totalis and alopecia universalis. General conclusions and limits of the study: No change with DPC sensitization was found in the number of TCRs above 1 in 1000 frequency, and no evidence of global repertoire structure alterations was found. Because all patients had alopecia, a presumed autoimmune disease, the immune response of the patients might differ from that of healthy individuals. Patch test score was positively correlated with the number of PT1 expanded TCRs, with significance at thresholds 8, 16 and 32 but not at 4. Repeated subsampling changed both the strength of the expansion versus patch-test correlation and the threshold at which the correlation became significant. Expanded TCRs formed significantly more large CDR3 similarity clusters than pre-sensitization or healthy control sets, consistent with antigen-driven responses.

A remark on this clonotype: Its antigen specificity is not known. Per-nucleotide qualities are absent, and no much larger clonotype sits a single base away.

Library preparation used RACE. The data were produced on a NextSeq 500. During library preparation, unique molecular identifiers were attached to individual cDNA molecules so that TCRs could be counted in a quantitative, reproducible way. Both TCR alpha and TCR beta chains were sequenced from each blood RNA sample. Concerning the study's data processing: The median number of TCRs per sample was 90,000 to 100,000, ranging from roughly 23,224 to 690,600. V, J and CDR3 annotation of the TCR reads was carried out using the Decombinator software suite. For PS versus PT1 abundance plots, all samples were subsampled to the same number of TCRs (28,000). TCRs were defined as expanded if absent before sensitization and observed at least eight times at the 2-week time point. In-frame beta chains were kept once TCRdb had trimmed the public reads at Q25 with fastp and called clones with MiXCR. Each CDR3 protein appears once, grouped with its most common genes and DNA. It is TCRdb's table, rather than the study itself, that gives the V and J calls and clone size. The sample table shows over 55,000 distinct CDR3 sequences, and over 8.5% are seen once. Roughly 1.4% of the sample rests with the top ten.

The sample's time point label, in plain terms: patch test 3, about 24 weeks after DPC sensitization. Per the publication, the treatment or condition label means: therapeutic diphenylcyclopropenone sensitization with weekly scalp DPC. At each patch-test visit, blood was drawn before the patch test was applied. Patients were considered eligible if aged 18 to 70, diagnosed with alopecia and deemed suitable for DPC therapy, and patients were excluded if pregnant. Total RNA was extracted from unfractionated whole blood that had been collected in Tempus Blood RNA tubes. The sequenced sample was whole blood, obtained in connection with sensitization to the hapten diphenylcyclopropenone (DPC). The receptor was derived from a woman in her fifties or sixties with alopecia areata. Some clones in this sample may be carry-over from other donors' samples.

The DNA sequence is as follows: TGCGCCAGCAGCTTCCAGAACACTGAAGCTTTCTTT. Its protein product is CASSFQNTEAFF. The chain employs TRBV4-1 and TRBJ1-1; confidence is insufficient to name the D gene. The CDR3 measures 12 amino acids from cysteine to phenylalanine. CDR3 DNA is the only sequence kept; it has 36 bases, read in frame from the first base. Reading the germline V gene gives CDR1 MGHRA and CDR2 YSYEKL. V and J are truncated by 5 bases and 1 base respectively, leaving an intervening sequence of 5 bases.